This TCR beta chain originates from a study of T cell repertoires in cytomegalovirus infection. TCRdb processed the reads anew with MiXCR; each CDR3 protein has one entry. Among over 100,000 distinct CDR3 sequences listed, around 30% were seen once. This clonotype has more than one count but fewer than ten. Its antigen is unidentified. The material was CD8+ T cells from cultured PBMCs, obtained from culture after CMV antigen stimulation. The clonotype originates from a human donor in good health (CMV status not recorded). Some clones in this sample may be carry-over from other donors' samples.

CDR3 nucleotides: TGTGCCAGCAGCTTATTGGGTAATGCGAACACTGAAGCTTTCTTT. Translation gives CASSLLGNANTEAFF. The chain uses TRBV11-2 and TRBJ1-1, with D unclear. Germline V gene lookup returns CDR1 SGHAT and CDR2 FQNNGV. V was shortened by 2 bases and J by 1 base, with 11 bases between the two germline ends. This CDR3 comprises 15 residues.